Given below is one TCR beta chain in context. V gave up 1 base and J gave up 5 bases, with 9 bases separating them. The CDR3 sequence is 13 residues long. Germline V CDR1 and CDR2: SGHRS, YFSETQ. This table comes from immunoSEQ multiplex PCR, and its TCRdb copy is limited to in-frame clones, with some not included. The sample carries approximately 100,000 clones, 70% to 85% recorded once. The data stem from a study of control samples from healthy donors and cancer patients. The clonotype was recovered from a man between 65 and 79 years old with lung cancer. Sequences were obtained from PBMCs. The chain recombines TRBV5-1 with TRBJ1-1; possible D gene TRBD1, 6 bases. The CDR3 coding sequence is TGCGCCAGCAGCTTGAACAGGGAGACTGAAGCTTTCTTT. It codes for CASSLNRETEAFF.